The entry below gives a single TCR beta chain sequence along with its context. The antigen is unknown. Germline V lookup: CDR1 SGHTA, CDR2 FQGNSA. The V and J ends lost 5 bases and 4 bases respectively, with 20 bases between them. The CDR3 spans 16 residues. This record comes from a study of resident and recirculating memory T cells in vitiligo. Study-wide results and caveats: Sequences differed between biopsy sites and patients, suggesting private specificity.

The table came from immunoSEQ multiplex PCR; TCRdb's copy has only in-frame clones and leaves some out. The sample has 55,000 to 75,000 clones; approximately 89% are singletons. The sequencing sample was made of blood. This TCR derives from a male donor with vitiligo. The rearrangement uses TRBV7-2 and TRBJ2-5; tentative D call: TRBD1 (6 bases). The CDR3, as DNA: TGTGCCAGCAGCCCTAGGCCCAGGGGTAGGGGAGAGACCCAGTACTTC. It specifies CASSPRPRGRGETQYF. Full variable domain (rest looked up from reference TRBV7-2 and TRBJ2-5): GAGVSQSPSNKVTEKGKDVELRCDPISGHTALYWYRQSLGQGLEFLIYFQGNSAPDKSGLPSDRFSAERTGGSVSTLTIQRTQQEDSAVYLCASSPRPRGRGETQYFGPGTRLLVL.